The entry below describes one TCR beta chain. Its antigen specificity is not known. No much larger clone exists at a distance of one base, and base qualities are not known. Peripheral blood CD8+ and CD4+ T cells from healthy donors, Susac syndrome patients and multiple sclerosis patients were profiled using high-throughput TCR beta sequencing. Recently defined diagnostic criteria for definite or probable disease were met by the Susac syndrome patients. CD8+ TEMRA cells were enriched by FACS, while bulk CD8+ and CD4+ T cells were purified by magnetic negative isolation. Blood was collected in EDTA tubes and processed within 24 hours, with PBMCs isolated through density gradient centrifugation. PBMCs destined for TCR sequencing were cryopreserved in liquid nitrogen and later thawed in a 37 °C water bath. Purity of sorted or isolated CD4+, CD8+ and CD8+ TEMRA cells was at least 90%. The sample is drawn from a study of CD8 T cells in Susac syndrome (dated by TCRdb to 2018 to 2020). Regarding the complete study: Of the Susac syndrome patients who were sequenced, eight or nine were in clinical remission while 5 or 6 had clinically active disease. At the time of blood withdrawal, Susac syndrome patients were either therapy-naive, taking corticosteroids (with some also receiving IVIg), or on IVIg alone. Repertoire sequencing was used to test whether CD8+ T cell activation and differentiation in Susac syndrome was antigen driven.

Study-wide conclusions, independent of this receptor: In the CD4+ T cell repertoire of Susac syndrome patients, clonal expansion was not detected. The number of individuals in the TCR sequencing and HLA analysis was recognized as being relatively small.

Its CDR3 holds 14 amino acids, cysteine through phenylalanine. Only the CDR3 DNA stays, 42 bases, in frame from base 1. According to the germline V gene, CDR1 reads SGHDT and CDR2 reads YYEEEE. Trimmed from V: 4 bases; trimmed from J: 6 bases; junction bases lacking a gene match: 0. RNA was extracted using the RNeasy kit, and roughly 0.5 to 1 ug of the RNA was reverse transcribed with random hexamers. TCR beta CDR3 regions were amplified with the immunoSEQ multiplex PCR assay covering 54 Vbeta and 13 Jbeta segments. To correct PCR amplification bias, a synthetic template baseline was used for both primer optimization and computational correction. In the authors' own workflow: Reads were annotated to V, D and J genes per IMGT and analyzed with immunoSEQ Analyzer, keeping only productive sequences. Clonality was calculated as one minus the Shannon entropy normalized by log2 of the number of productive unique sequences. For each patient and control, public and private clones were evaluated within the 100 most prevalent clones. A clone was defined as Susac-specific if it was absent from the healthy and MS cohorts, from about 1,100 published viral clones and from other ImmuneACCESS disease sequences. TCRdb trimmed public reads at Q25 via fastp, called clones via MiXCR and kept in-frame beta chains. Entries that share a CDR3 protein sequence are merged under the most common genes and DNA. What appears here as the V and J calls and clone size reflects TCRdb's work, not the paper's. Present in this sample are fewer than 200,000 distinct CDR3 sequences, about 91% of which were seen just once. In total, the top ten clones hold 0.085% to 0.09% of the sample.

Here the chain combines TRBV5-6 and TRBJ2-3, and 15 bases in between align with TRBD2. This receptor was identified in a human donor with Susac syndrome. Sequenced material: CD4+ T cells from PBMCs. The CDR3 reads as follows: CASSGTSGGDTQYF. The nucleotide sequence reads TGTGCCAGCAGCGGGACTAGCGGGGGGGATACGCAGTATTTT. Reference TRBV5-6 and TRBJ2-3 proteins supply the regions before and after the CDR3; the full variable domain is: DAGVTQSPTHLIKTRGQQVTLRCSPKSGHDTVSWYQQALGQGPQFIFQYYEEEERQRGNFPDRFSGHQFPNYSSELNVNALLLGDSALYLCASSGTSGGDTQYFGPGTRLTVL.